One T cell receptor (beta chain) is described in this entry. This entry comes from a study of T cell responses to AZD1222 COVID-19 vaccine. Trimming removed 2 bases from V and 4 bases from J, with 9 bases in between. The CDR3 loop spans 15 amino acids. In germline, CDR1 is KGHSH, CDR2 LQKENI. The protocol was immunoSEQ multiplex PCR, while the TCRdb copy is restricted to in-frame clones and leaves out a portion. The sample has around 95,000 clones, roughly 88% seen once. Sequences were derived from peripheral blood, sampled on day 0 of AZD1222 vaccination. V and J are TRBV18 and TRBJ2-6; D is unclear. The TCR was taken from an adult in good health. CDR3 amino acids: CASSPGLAGANVLTF. CDR3 DNA sequence: TGTGCCAGCTCACCAGGGCTGGCCGGGGCCAACGTCCTGACTTTC.